This record looks at one T cell receptor (beta chain) sequence and its context. Study members were between about 18 and 90 years old and lived in roughly 24 US regions. With 3 bases clipped from V and 5 bases from J, the junction kept 13 bases outside the gene matches. Germline values: CDR1 SNHLY, CDR2 FYNNEI. The CDR3 is 17 amino acids. This sample was included in a study of blood T cell repertoires in COVID-19. Study-level background: The origin of the acute and convalescent COVID-19 samples was the United States, Italy and Spain. PBMCs, B-cell-depleted T cells, or T cells were the source of the cDNA or gDNA that made up the material.

As processed by the authors: Reference gene primer amplification yielded estimated nucleated cell counts. Sequencing was performed with immunoSEQ multiplex PCR; in TCRdb, only in-frame clones are kept and a portion is missing. Clonal size and the V and J genes are those of that table, whereas D and trimming came from the DNA. The repertoire consists of around 200,000 clones, with roughly 85% occurring once and the leading ten covering roughly a sixth. The clonotype originates from a man aged 35 to 55 who had recovered from COVID-19. Sequenced: PBMCs or T cells enriched from blood (not recorded which). The chain joins TRBV2 to TRBJ1-2; 9 bases map to TRBD1. The CDR3 coding sequence is TGTGCCAGCAGTGACCAGTCCGGGACAGGGTTAATGTATGGCTACACCTTC. This encodes CASSDQSGTGLMYGYTF.